This T cell receptor beta chain was retrieved from a study of PD-1 blockade in classical Hodgkin lymphoma. Study overall: On a schedule of every 2 weeks, patients received nivolumab 3 mg/kg intravenously.

In the case of this clone: Its antigen is currently unknown.

Data came from immunoSEQ multiplex PCR; TCRdb stores just in-frame clones and leaves some out. The sample lists over 10,000 clones, 80% to 95% occurring once. Relapse after autologous stem cell transplantation occurred in every patient, and brentuximab vedotin exposure varied. Study findings and constraints: Some patients started nivolumab under 1 year after ASCT, and they were excluded. It was among complete responders that baseline diversity resembled that of newly diagnosed patients. While CD8+ TCR diversity did not rise significantly by C4D1, CD4+ TCR diversity did.

V dropped 1 base and J dropped 4 bases, with 8 bases sitting between them. CDR3 length: 13 residues. The V and J genes are TRBV5-3 and TRBJ1-2, with D tentatively TRBD1 (6 bases). TRBV5-3 qualifies as an ORF whose function is uncertain. The source is a human donor with classical Hodgkin lymphoma. Sample: peripheral blood mononuclear cells (PBMCs), taken at baseline. The CDR3 here is CARSLPGAYGYTF. Here the CDR3 DNA reads TGTGCCAGAAGCTTGCCAGGGGCCTATGGCTACACCTTC.